This is a list of T cell receptor beta chains from one sample in a study of OX40 agonist ivuxolimab in advanced cancers. Using immunoSEQ multiplex PCR, the repertoire was profiled, and TCRdb retains in-frame clones only, with some absent. Of 44,000 or so clones in the sample, about nine tenths were seen once. Sequencing used CD4+ or CD8+ T cells sorted from blood, obtained in a trial of the OX40 agonist ivuxolimab. Receptors originate from an adult with an advanced solid tumor such as melanoma, head and neck, liver or kidney cancer. The CDR3 runs from the conserved cysteine through the conserved F or W. A D gene is named only where the DNA matches it firmly. For some rows the clone size is stated as once, few or many, or as a class when expanded; others skip it.

J,V,size,D,DNA,CDR3
TRBJ1-5,TRBV7-2,NA,NA,TGTGCCAGCAGCTTAGAGGGGACATATAGCAATCAGCCCCAGCATTTT,CASSLEGTYSNQPQHF
TRBJ1-4,TRBV30,NA,NA,TGTGCCTGGAGTCTGCCCGGGGGGCGTGAAAAACTGTTTTTT,CAWSLPGGREKLFF
TRBJ2-7,TRBV7-2,NA,NA,TGTGCCAGCAGTTACAGGGCCGAGCAGTACTTC,CASSYRAEQYF
TRBJ2-3,TRBV28,NA,TRBD1,TGTGCCAGCGGACAGGGGTTGTCGGCAGATACGCAGTATTTT,CASGQGLSADTQYF
TRBJ2-6,TRBV19,once,NA,TGTGCCAGTAGTATAGGTGCCTACTCTGGGGCCAACGTCCTGACTTTC,CASSIGAYSGANVLTF
TRBJ2-7,TRBV15,NA,NA,TGTGCCACCAGCAGATCCCCGGCACTCTCCTCCTACGAGCAGTACTTC,CATSRSPALSSYEQYF
TRBJ2-3,TRBV7-6,once,NA,TGTGCCAGCAGCGCAGGGGCGGGAGCCGGCACAGATACGCAGTATTTT,CASSAGAGAGTDTQYF
TRBJ2-1,TRBV25-1,NA,NA,TGTGCCAGCAGCCTAGGAGGTTGGCAGTTCTTC,CASSLGGWQFF
TRBJ2-1,TRBV5-1,NA,NA,TGCGCCAGCAGCTTGAGATCGACAGTCGACAATGAGCAGTTCTTC,CASSLRSTVDNEQFF
TRBJ2-5,TRBV11-2,few,NA,TGTGCCAGCAGCCCAACGGCGGGGGCTATGGCGACCCAGTACTTC,CASSPTAGAMATQYF
TRBJ1-6,TRBV7-9,once,NA,TGTGCCAGCAGCTCTGATAATTCACCCCTCCACTTT,CASSSDNSPLHF
TRBJ2-2,TRBV19,NA,TRBD1,TGTGCCAGTAGTATAGACCGACAGGGGCCTTACACCGGGGAGCTGTTTTTT,CASSIDRQGPYTGELFF
TRBJ2-2,TRBV7-2,once,TRBD2,TGTGCCAGCAGCTTAAAGGCGGGGGGGCGGGTTCGAACCGGGGAGCTGTTTTTT,CASSLKAGGRVRTGELFF
TRBJ1-5,TRBV4-3,NA,TRBD1,TGCGCCAGCAGCCACACAGCTTCGGGCGGGACAGCTCAGCCCCAGCATTTT,CASSHTASGGTAQPQHF
TRBJ1-5,TRBV6-1,NA,NA,TGTGCCAGCAGCCTCTATCCCTCGGGCTCGGCCCAGCATTTT,CASSLYPSGSAQHF
TRBJ2-3,TRBV6-6,NA,TRBD2,TGTGCCAGCAGTTCCCGGGACTACACAGATACGCAGTATTTT,CASSSRDYTDTQYF
TRBJ2-7,TRBV11-2,NA,NA,TGTGCCAGCAGCCCCATCTACAAAGGACAGAAGAGCTCCTACGAGCAGTACTTC,CASSPIYKGQKSSYEQYF
TRBJ1-1,TRBV6-5,NA,NA,TGTGCCAGCAGTTACGTCGGGGGGTCGAACACTGAAGCTTTCTTT,CASSYVGGSNTEAFF
TRBJ2-7,TRBV28,once,TRBD1,TGTGCCAGCAGTTCCTCCCGGGACAGGCGGTCCTACGAGCAGTACTTC,CASSSSRDRRSYEQYF
TRBJ2-7,TRBV6-6,NA,TRBD2,TGTGCCAGCAGACTCTGGACTAGCGGGAGGTACGAGCAGTACTTC,CASRLWTSGRYEQYF
TRBJ2-3,TRBV30,few,NA,TGTGCCTGGAGTGTGGGGGGTGGCACAGATACGCAGTATTTT,CAWSVGGGTDTQYF
TRBJ2-1,TRBV6-5,NA,NA,TGTGCCAGCAGCCTCCTTCAGCCCTACAATGAGCAGTTCTTC,CASSLLQPYNEQFF
TRBJ2-1,TRBV13,NA,TRBD1,TGTGCCAGCAGCTCATATAGGACAGGGTTTTCCTACAATGAGCAGTTCTTC,CASSSYRTGFSYNEQFF
TRBJ2-7,TRBV16,NA,TRBD1,TGTGCCAGCAGCCAATCCAAGGGGGCGAGTTACGAGCAGTACTTC,CASSQSKGASYEQYF
TRBJ1-5,TRBV7-9,NA,NA,TGTGCCAGCAGCCTCGAAGGGGATCAGCCCCAGCATTTT,CASSLEGDQPQHF
TRBJ1-2,TRBV27,NA,TRBD1,TGTGCCAGCAGTTTAGCAGGGGGGTCTAACTATGGCTACACCTTC,CASSLAGGSNYGYTF
TRBJ1-2,TRBV28,NA,NA,TGTGCCAGCAGTTTATTGGGGACACTAAATGGCTACACCTTC,CASSLLGTLNGYTF
TRBJ2-3,TRBV19,NA,NA,TGTGCCAGTAGTATAATGGCTAGCACAGATACGCAGTATTTT,CASSIMASTDTQYF
TRBJ2-7,TRBV14,NA,NA,TGTGCCAGCAGCTCGCAGGGGTTCGGGCAGTACTTC,CASSSQGFGQYF
TRBJ1-4,TRBV6-1,NA,TRBD1,TGTGCCAGCAGTGAATATGGGACAGACGCAACTAATGAAAAACTGTTTTTT,CASSEYGTDATNEKLFF
TRBJ2-1,TRBV7-2,NA,TRBD2,TGTGCCAGCAGCTTAACTCTAGCGGGACCAAACAATGAGCAGTTCTTC,CASSLTLAGPNNEQFF
TRBJ2-3,TRBV5-1,NA,TRBD2,TGCGCCAGCAGGGAGGGACTAGCGGGCCGAGAGACAGATACGCAGTATTTT,CASREGLAGRETDTQYF
TRBJ2-2,TRBV6-5,NA,NA,TGTGCCAGCAGAGTGACTCACACCGGGGAGCTGTTTTTT,CASRVTHTGELFF
TRBJ1-5,TRBV30,few,NA,TGTGCCTGGAGTCTTGATATCGGTCAGCCCCAGCATTTT,CAWSLDIGQPQHF
TRBJ2-4,TRBV4-3,NA,NA,TGCGCCAGCAGCCAAGGATTGGCGGGGTCCAGAAACATTCAGTACTTC,CASSQGLAGSRNIQYF
TRBJ2-7,TRBV11-3,NA,NA,TGTGCCAGCAGCTTAGTGCCAGGGGAGGGGTCCAACGAGCAGTACTTC,CASSLVPGEGSNEQYF
TRBJ2-7,TRBV11-2,NA,NA,TGTGCCAGCAGCCCAGGGGCCTACGAGCAGTACTTC,CASSPGAYEQYF